These 8 T cell receptor beta chains came from one sample sequenced in a study of T cell repertoires in cytomegalovirus infection. MiXCR, run by TCRdb on the reads, gives a single entry per CDR3 protein. The sample contains 200,000 or so distinct CDR3 sequences, over 25% of which appear only once. The specimen was PBMCs. The source of these receptors is a human donor in good health (CMV status not recorded). Some clones in this sample may be carry-over from other donors' samples.

This clonotype has ten or more counts. The gene calls are TRBV7-2 and TRBJ2-5; tentative D call: TRBD2 (6 bases). V dropped 4 bases and J dropped 5 bases, with 17 bases sitting between them. CDR3 length: 15 residues. From germline, CDR1 is SGHTA and CDR2 FQGNSA. The CDR3 sequence is CASSSPQAGGETQYF. The CDR3 coding sequence is TGTGCCAGCAGCTCCCCTCAAGCGGGCGGGGAGACCCAGTACTTC.

A remark on this clonotype: At one of its ends the junction is not consistent with the germline gene, which may arise from a read error. The V call is TRBV7-2, the J call TRBJ1-3, with D possibly TRBD1 on 5 matching bases. Germline CDR1 SGHTA, CDR2 FQGNSA. This CDR3 region has 16 residues. The CDR3 region has the DNA TGTGCCAGCAGCCGGGACTTTGGGGTTGCGGGAACCACCATATGTTTT. Protein: CASSRDFGVAGTTICF.

This clonotype came up a few times. The chain has TRBV20-1 and TRBJ2-1; D perhaps matches TRBD1 (5 bases). V lost 5 bases and J lost 8, with 13 bases in between. CDR1 and CDR2 from the germline V gene are DFQATT and SNEGSKA (reference sequence). The CDR3 runs 12 residues. CDR3 residues: CSAPDMGDEQFF. The DNA for the CDR3 is TGCAGTGCTCCGGACATGGGCGATGAGCAGTTCTTC.

There are a few counts of this clonotype. This chain joins TRBV30 and TRBJ1-2; no clear D gene. Trimming cost V 1 base and J 4 bases, with 10 bases left between them. There are 13 residues in the CDR3. Looked up from germline, CDR1 is GTSNPN and CDR2 is SVGIG (reference sequence). CDR3 coding DNA: TGTGCCTGGAGTGAGGGCAGAAGCTATGGCTACACCTTC. The encoded protein is CAWSEGRSYGYTF.

The chain combines TRBV20-1 with TRBJ1-2, with D possibly being TRBD1 (6 bases). Germline loops: CDR1 DFQATT, CDR2 SNEGSKA (reference sequence). With 2 bases removed from V and 5 bases from J, the gap between germline ends came to 21 bases. There are 16 residues in the CDR3. CDR3 coding DNA: TGCAGTGCTAGAAGGCCAGGGGCCTCCGGACTGTATGGCTACACCTTC. Its translation: CSARRPGASGLYGYTF.

The gene calls are TRBV12-3 or TRBV12-4 and TRBJ1-2, with a tentative D call TRBD1 (5 bases). This CDR3 is built from 14 residues. Trimming left V 3 bases short and J 3 bases short, with 11 bases between. The CDR3 DNA follows: TGTGCCAGCAGTTTCAGGGCTGACTACTATGGCTACACCTTC. Amino acid sequence: CASSFRADYYGYTF.

This sequence joins TRBV20-1 and TRBJ2-5; the D gene is possibly TRBD2 (5 bases). Trimming stripped 6 bases from V and 0 bases from J, with 14 bases between. CDR3 length equals 14 residues. Germline V CDR1 and CDR2: DFQATT, SNEGSKA (reference sequence). The CDR3 coding sequence is TGCAGTGCCCCGGGATGGATTTACCAAGAGACCCAGTACTTC. As protein: CSAPGWIYQETQYF.

The J gene is TRBJ2-2, the V gene TRBV4-1; TRBD2 agrees at 12 bases. From germline, CDR1 is MGHRA and CDR2 YSYEKL. Losses at the gene ends were 5 bases for V and 0 bases for J; bases not matched to a gene: 10. The CDR3 sequence is 19 residues long. The CDR3 nucleotides are TGCGCCAGCAGCTCAAGGGCGACTAGCGGGGGCTCGAACACCGGGGAGCTGTTTTTT. Protein product: CASSSRATSGGSNTGELFF.